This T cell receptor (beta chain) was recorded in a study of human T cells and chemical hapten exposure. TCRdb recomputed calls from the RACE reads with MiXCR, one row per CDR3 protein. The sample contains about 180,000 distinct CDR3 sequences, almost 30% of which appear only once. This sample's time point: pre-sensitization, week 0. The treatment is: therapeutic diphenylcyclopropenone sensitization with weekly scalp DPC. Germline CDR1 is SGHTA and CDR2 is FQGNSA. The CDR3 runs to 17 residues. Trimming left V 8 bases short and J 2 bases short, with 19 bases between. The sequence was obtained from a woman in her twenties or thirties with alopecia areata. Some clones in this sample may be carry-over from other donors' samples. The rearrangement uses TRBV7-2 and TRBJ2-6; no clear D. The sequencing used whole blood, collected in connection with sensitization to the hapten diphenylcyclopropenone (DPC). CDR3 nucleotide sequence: TGTGCCAGCTCCAGACTGAGACCGAGCCCTGGGGCCAACGTCCTGACTTTC. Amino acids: CASSRLRPSPGANVLTF.